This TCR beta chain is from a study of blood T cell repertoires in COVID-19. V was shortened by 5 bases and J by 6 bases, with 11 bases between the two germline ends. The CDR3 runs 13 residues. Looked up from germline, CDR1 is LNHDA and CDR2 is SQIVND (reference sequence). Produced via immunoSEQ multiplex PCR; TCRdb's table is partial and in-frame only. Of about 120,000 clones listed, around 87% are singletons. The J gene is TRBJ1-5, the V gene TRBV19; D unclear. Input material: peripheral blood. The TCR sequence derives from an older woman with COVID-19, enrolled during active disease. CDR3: CASSSSFAQPQHF. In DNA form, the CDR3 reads TGTGCCAGTAGTTCGAGCTTCGCTCAGCCCCAGCATTTT.